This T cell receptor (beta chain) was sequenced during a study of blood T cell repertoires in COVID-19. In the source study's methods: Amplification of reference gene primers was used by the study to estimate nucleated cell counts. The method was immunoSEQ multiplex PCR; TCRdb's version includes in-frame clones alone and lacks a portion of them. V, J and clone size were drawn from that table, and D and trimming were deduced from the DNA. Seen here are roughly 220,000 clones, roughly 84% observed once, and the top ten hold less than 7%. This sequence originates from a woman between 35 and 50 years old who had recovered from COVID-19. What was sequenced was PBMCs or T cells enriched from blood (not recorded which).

The DNA for the CDR3 is TGTGCCAGCAGCTCACAGGGTAGCACTGAAGCTTTCTTT. It yields the protein CASSSQGSTEAFF. The chain combines TRBV11-2 with TRBJ1-1, with D possibly TRBD1 on 6 matching bases. V was shortened by 4 bases and J by 4 bases, with 10 bases between the two germline ends. The CDR3 runs to 13 residues. Germline CDR1 SGHAT, CDR2 FQNNGV.